What follows are 18 T cell receptor beta chains derived from one specimen sequenced in a study of read filtering for tumor transcriptome and immune sequencing. From 300 to 400 ng of RNA, a library with molecular barcoded alpha/delta and beta/gamma adaptors was made. TCRdb recomputed calls from the reads with MiXCR, one row per CDR3 protein. Of under 25,000 distinct CDR3 sequences in the sample, around 15% were seen once. The sequenced sample consisted of a population of CD138-negative cells sorted from bone marrow. The receptor set was obtained from a donor over 35 with multiple myeloma.

This clonotype was found many times. The chain combines TRBV14 with TRBJ2-5, with no clear D. With 0 bases removed from V and 4 bases from J, the gap between germline ends came to 9 bases. The CDR3 runs to 14 residues. The germline V gene has CDR1 SGHDN and CDR2 FVKESK. In nucleotides, the CDR3 is TGTGCCAGCAGCCAAGAACGATGGGGAGAGACCCAGTACTTC. Translation: CASSQERWGETQYF.

This clonotype was recorded a few times. This could be a read error, since a much larger clone is one nucleotide away. V usage is TRBV3-1 and J usage is TRBJ2-3, with TRBD2 matching over 7 bases. CDR1 and CDR2 from the germline V gene are LGHDT and YNNKEL (reference sequence). The CDR3 consists of 17 residues. Trimming took 4 bases from V and 0 from J; bases not matched to a gene: 10. The DNA for the CDR3 is TGTGCCAGCAGCCTAGCCTACTTTAGCGGGAGCACAGATACGCAGTATTTT. Residues: CASSLAYFSGSTDTQYF.

As for this clonotype: A much larger clone sits a single nucleotide away, making a read error possible. The chain has TRBV11-2 and TRBJ1-1; D perhaps matches TRBD1 (5 bases). The length of the CDR3 is 13 residues. Germline CDR1 is SGHAT and CDR2 is FQNNGV. Trimming shortened V by 6 bases and J by 1 base, and 9 bases separated the two germline ends. CDR3 in DNA: TGTGCCAGCAGAGCCGACAGGAACACTGAAGCTTTCTTT. Translating gives CASRADRNTEAFF.

This clonotype was seen many times. V usage is TRBV28 and J usage is TRBJ1-5, with unresolved D. The V end lost 3 bases, the J end lost 3 bases, and 6 bases lay between the germline ends. CDR3 length: 13 residues. CDR1 MDHEN and CDR2 SYDVKM come from the germline V gene. The CDR3 protein is CASSLNTNQPQHF. The CDR3 nucleotides read TGTGCCAGCAGTTTGAATACCAATCAGCCCCAGCATTTT.

There are many counts of this clonotype. This chain connects TRBV9 to TRBJ2-7; TRBD2 is a possible D gene (6 bases). V was shortened by 3 bases and J by 6 bases, with 13 bases between the two germline ends. From germline, CDR1 is SGDLS and CDR2 YYNGEE. CDR3 length: 13 amino acids. CDR3 nucleotide sequence: TGTGCCAGCAGCGGGTCGACTAGAGCCGAGCAGTACTTC. It is translated as CASSGSTRAEQYF.

This clonotype was counted a few times. The V call is TRBV12-3 or TRBV12-4, the J call TRBJ2-7; 13 bases are a match to TRBD2. Trimming removed 5 bases from V and 5 bases from J; junction bases left unmatched: 6. The CDR3 totals 15 residues. CDR3 sequence: CASSAGLAGVHEQYF. CDR3 coding DNA: TGTGCCAGCAGTGCCGGACTAGCGGGAGTCCACGAGCAGTACTTC.

Concerning this clonotype itself: This may be a read error: a much more frequent sequence differs by one nucleotide. Since the CDR3 does not end with the conserved phenylalanine or tryptophan, this likely comes from a read error. This chain uses TRBV6-2 or TRBV6-3 with TRBJ1-5; D is perhaps TRBD1 (6 bases). The CDR3 runs to 15 residues. The ends were cut back, 6 bases at V and 4 bases at J, with 16 bases in the middle. The germline V gene has CDR1 MNHEY and CDR2 SVGEGT. CDR3 DNA sequence: TGTGCCAGCAGGGGGCGGGGGCGGCAAAATCAGCCCCAGCATCTT. It translates to CASRGRGRQNQPQHL.

This clonotype was recorded at least ten times. The V gene is TRBV12-3 or TRBV12-4, the J gene TRBJ2-2; TRBD2 agrees at 8 bases. The CDR3 is 18 residues long. Losses at the gene ends were 5 bases for V and 0 bases for J; bases not matched to a gene: 11. Here the CDR3 reads CASSPLLPTSANTGELFF. The CDR3 coding sequence is TGTGCCAGCAGTCCCCTTTTACCGACTAGCGCGAACACCGGGGAGCTGTTTTTT.

This clonotype was observed at least ten times. The chain employs TRBV7-2 and TRBJ2-3, with a tentative D call TRBD2 (6 bases). This CDR3 spans 15 amino acids. Per germline, CDR1 SGHTA and CDR2 FQGNSA. The V gene lost 3 bases and the J gene lost 5 bases, with 15 bases spanning the gap. The CDR3 nucleotides are TGTGCCAGCAGCTTTATAGCGGAGACGGGAGATACGCAGTATTTT. Encoded protein: CASSFIAETGDTQYF.

This clonotype showed up just a few times. This chain links TRBV7-9 with TRBJ1-5; 7 bases fit TRBD1. V dropped 5 bases and J dropped 6; count of bases not matched to a gene: 7. CDR3 length: 14 amino acids. Germline V gene data show CDR1 as SEHNR and CDR2 as FQNEAQ (reference sequence). The CDR3 bases are TGTGCCAGCAGCCTCGACAGGGCAGGTCAGCCCCAGCATTTT. Translated: CASSLDRAGQPQHF. The full variable domain, its missing parts supplied by reference TRBV7-9 and TRBJ1-5, is DTGVSQNPRHKITKRGQNVTFRCDPISEHNRLYWYRQTLGQGPEFLTYFQNEAQLEKSRLLSDRFSAERPKGSFSTLEIQRTEQGDSAMYLCASSLDRAGQPQHFGDGTRLSIL.

This clonotype was seen ten or more times. V gene TRBV6-2 or TRBV6-3 combines with J gene TRBJ2-1, with 11 bases fitting TRBD2. CDR1 and CDR2 (germline): MNHEY, SVGEGT. Trimming at V came to 5 bases and at J to 7 bases, leaving 4 bases not matched to a gene. The CDR3 consists of 14 residues. The CDR3 DNA is TGTGCCAGCAGTACTAGCGGGAGTCAGAATGAGCAGTTCTTC. It encodes CASSTSGSQNEQFF.

As for this clonotype: This is likely an artifact of a read error, given a far larger clone one base away. The rearrangement links TRBV11-2 to TRBJ2-3; TRBD1 matches at 9 bases. Germline CDR1 SGHAT, CDR2 FQNNGV. The junction had 9 bases not matched to a gene; V was cut back by 5 bases and J by 3 bases. The CDR3 loop spans 16 amino acids. The CDR3 region has the DNA TGTGCCAGCAGCAGTCCGGGACAGGGTCGAACAGATACGCAGTATTTT. Its translation: CASSSPGQGRTDTQYF.

This clonotype showed up many times. The V and J genes are TRBV28 and TRBJ2-5; maybe TRBD1 (6 bases). This CDR3 region has 14 residues. Germline assignment: CDR1 MDHEN and CDR2 SYDVKM. V was clipped by 6 bases and J by 5 bases, with 16 bases between them. The CDR3 reads CASSKDRTWETQYF. The CDR3, as DNA: TGTGCCAGCAGCAAAGACAGGACTTGGGAGACCCAGTACTTC.

This clonotype has ten or more counts. The CDR3 reads CASSRPTGENTEAFF. CDR3 nucleotides: TGTGCCAGCAGCCGGCCCACAGGGGAGAACACTGAAGCTTTCTTT. The chain combines TRBV7-9 with TRBJ1-1; 7 nucleotides match TRBD1. This CDR3 is built from 15 residues. Per germline, CDR1 SEHNR and CDR2 FQNEAQ (reference sequence). V was clipped by 5 bases and J by 1 base; unmatched bases: 7.

This clonotype was observed once. Sequence at one end of the junction differs from germline and may be a read error. The V call is TRBV7-2, the J call TRBJ1-2; D call uncertain. Germline-derived CDR1 and CDR2 are SGHTA and FQGNSA. The CDR3 spans 16 residues. The CDR3 loop reads CASSLVTSNTNYGYAF. For the CDR3, the DNA is TGTGCCAGCAGCTTAGTGACTAGTAATACTAACTATGGCTACGCCTTC. The whole variable domain, remainder taken from reference TRBV7-2 and TRBJ1-2, is GAGVSQSPSNKVTEKGKDVELRCDPISGHTALYWYRQSLGQGLEFLIYFQGNSAPDKSGLPSDRFSAERTGGSVSTLTIQRTQQEDSAVYLCASSLVTSNTNYGYAFGSGTRLTVV.

To note about this clonotype: This clone may be a read error of a much larger clone one base away. J is TRBJ2-5 and V is TRBV6-5, with 8 bases identical to TRBD2. Looked up from germline, CDR1 is MNHEY and CDR2 is SVGAGI. This CDR3 comprises 13 residues. In nucleotides, the CDR3 is TGTGCCAGCAGAACAGCGGGGGCAGAGACCCATTACTTC. Its translation: CASRTAGAETHYF.

This clonotype was detected many times. The CDR3 here is CASGDLRSGEETQYF. CDR3 bases: TGCGCCAGCGGCGATCTGAGGAGCGGCGAAGAGACCCAGTACTTC. The chain has TRBV5-1 and TRBJ2-5; TRBD2 is a possible D gene (5 bases). Looked up from germline, CDR1 is SGHRS and CDR2 is YFSETQ. Trimming removed 7 bases at V and 3 bases at J, with 19 bases between. CDR3 length: 15 amino acids. Supplemented by reference TRBV5-1 and TRBJ2-5, the full variable domain reads KAGVTQTPRYLIKTRGQQVTLSCSPISGHRSVSWYQQTPGQGLQFLFEYFSETQRNKGNFPGRFSGRQFSNSRSEMNVSTLELGDSALYLCASGDLRSGEETQYFGPGTRLLVL.

This clonotype was observed many times. The chain employs TRBV5-8 and TRBJ1-2; no firm D call. V lost 2 bases, J lost 7 bases, and 9 bases lay in between. The CDR3 has 12 residues. The germline V gene encodes CDR1 SGHTS and CDR2 YDEGEE. CDR3 DNA sequence: TGTGCCAGCAGCTTAAACTCTCTTGGCTACACCTTC. Translating it yields CASSLNSLGYTF.